This T cell receptor beta chain was captured in a study of T cell responses to AZD1222 COVID-19 vaccine. In the case of this clone: The junction departs from germline at one end; a sequencing error may be responsible.

Clones were sequenced by immunoSEQ multiplex PCR, and TCRdb holds only the in-frame ones, with some missing. This table has fewer than 100,000 clones, roughly 90% appearing once. The clonotype was recovered from an adult who received the AZD1222 COVID-19 vaccine. The sequencing used peripheral blood, collected 28 days after the second AZD1222 dose.

CDR3 sequence reads: CASRQGVGYGNQPQHF. CDR3 DNA: TGCGCCAGCAGACAAGGTGTGGGTTATGGCAATCAGCCCCAGCATTTT. This sequence joins TRBV4-1 and TRBJ1-5; D is unresolved. The length of the CDR3 is 16 residues. CDR1 is MGHRA and CDR2 is YSYEKL in the germline V gene.